Here is one T cell receptor beta chain with its context. This clone was seen a few times. Its antigen is not yet known. No much larger clonotype is one base removed from it; base qualities were not supplied. This sample is part of a study of blood T cell repertoires in COVID-19 (dated by TCRdb to the early 2020s). Describing the broader study: Samples covering the acute and convalescent phases of COVID-19 were provided by collaborators in the United States, Italy and Spain. The prospective study material was composed of cDNA or gDNA derived from T cells, B-cell-depleted T cells, or PBMCs. Deeply sampled blood TCRbeta repertoires from subjects exposed to, actively infected with, or recovered from COVID-19 were included in the dataset. The repertoires were released in a freely available public database intended as a resource for research on the immune response to SARS-CoV-2. Samples came from the ongoing ImmuneRACE study (first 160 participants) plus 1,254 subjects from 6 global collaborators. Sample metadata almost always included a de-identified subject ID, COVID-19 status, age in years and sex. Where HLA class I and class II types were available, the types were taken from metadata supplied by the sample provider, not from assay-based typing.

TCRbeta CDR3 regions were amplified from genomic DNA by means of the immunoSEQ Assay, a bias-controlled multiplex PCR. Per the authors' processing: The number of nucleated cells in each sample was estimated by amplification of reference gene primers within the assay. To quantify the absolute abundance of each unique TCRbeta CDR3 rearrangement, sequence reads were collapsed and filtered. For each sample, productive Simpson clonality was calculated as the square root of Simpson's diversity index across productive rearrangements. TCRdb re-hosts the immuneACCESS table, in-frame sequences only. Its copies lack some clones; in the studies checked, an unresolved V gene accounts for under half of them, and the cause for the rest is not known. From that table come the V and J calls and clone size; the DNA was used to work out D and trimming. The sample records under 250,000 clones, approximately 85% of which are singletons. Of the sample, more than 2% is held by the ten largest clones.

One collaborating source in Seattle enrolled patients during active infection and followed them longitudinally through the course of disease. Collaborating institutions collected whole blood in K2EDTA tubes following their own protocols. For TCRbeta analysis, collaborator samples were shipped as frozen whole blood, as isolated PBMCs, or as DNA extracted from either sample type. General findings and caveats noted by the study authors: The amount of clinical and demographic metadata varied by source and participant and was provided uncurated.

The germline V gene sets CDR1 to SGDLS and CDR2 to YYNGEE. CDR3 length: 16 amino acids, cysteine to phenylalanine. The retained sequence is limited to the CDR3, 48 bases, with the frame set at the first base. V ends up 4 bases short and J 2 bases short, with an unmatched junction base count of 9. The V and J genes are TRBV9 and TRBJ2-1; the junction holds 7 bases that match TRBD1. The sequence was obtained from a woman in her 70s with COVID-19, enrolled during active disease. The specimen sequenced was peripheral blood. The nucleotide sequence is given as TGTGCCAGCAGCCGCTTGTTGGGACAGCCCTACAATGAGCAGTTCTTC. The resulting protein is CASSRLLGQPYNEQFF.